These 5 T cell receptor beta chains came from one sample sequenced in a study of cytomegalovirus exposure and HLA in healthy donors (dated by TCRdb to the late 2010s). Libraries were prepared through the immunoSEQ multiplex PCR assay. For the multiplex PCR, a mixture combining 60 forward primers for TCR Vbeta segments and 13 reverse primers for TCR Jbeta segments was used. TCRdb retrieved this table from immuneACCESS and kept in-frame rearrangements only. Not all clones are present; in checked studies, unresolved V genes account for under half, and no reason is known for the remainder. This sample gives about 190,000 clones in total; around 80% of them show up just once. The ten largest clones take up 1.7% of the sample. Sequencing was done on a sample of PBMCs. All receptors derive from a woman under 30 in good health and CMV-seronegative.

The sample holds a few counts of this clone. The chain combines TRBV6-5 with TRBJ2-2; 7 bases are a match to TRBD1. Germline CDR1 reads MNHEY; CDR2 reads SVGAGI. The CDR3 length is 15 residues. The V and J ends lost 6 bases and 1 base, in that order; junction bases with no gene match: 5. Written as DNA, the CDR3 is TGTGCCAGCAGCCGGGGACAGATGAACACCGGGGAGCTGTTTTTT. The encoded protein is CASSRGQMNTGELFF.

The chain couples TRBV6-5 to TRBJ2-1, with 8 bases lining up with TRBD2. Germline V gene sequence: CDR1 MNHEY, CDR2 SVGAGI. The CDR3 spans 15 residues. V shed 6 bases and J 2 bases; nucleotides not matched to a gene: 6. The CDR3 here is CASRGSGNAYNEQFF. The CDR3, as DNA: TGTGCCAGCAGGGGTAGCGGGAACGCCTACAATGAGCAGTTCTTC.

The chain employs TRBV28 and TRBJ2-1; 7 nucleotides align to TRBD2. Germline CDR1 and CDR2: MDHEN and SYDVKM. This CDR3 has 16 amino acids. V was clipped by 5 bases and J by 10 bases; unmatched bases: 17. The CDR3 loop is CASSLPDLRGSEEQFF. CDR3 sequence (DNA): TGTGCCAGCAGTCTACCCGACCTGCGCGGGAGTGAGGAGCAGTTCTTC.

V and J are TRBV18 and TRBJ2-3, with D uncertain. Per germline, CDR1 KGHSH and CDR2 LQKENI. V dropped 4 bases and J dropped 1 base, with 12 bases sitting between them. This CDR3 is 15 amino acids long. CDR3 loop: CASSHLEAGTDTQYF. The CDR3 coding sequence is TGTGCCAGCTCACACCTAGAGGCCGGCACAGATACGCAGTATTTT.

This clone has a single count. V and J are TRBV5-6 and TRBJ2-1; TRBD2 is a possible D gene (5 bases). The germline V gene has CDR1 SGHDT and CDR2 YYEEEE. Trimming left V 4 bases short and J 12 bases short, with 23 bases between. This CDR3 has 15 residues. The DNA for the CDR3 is TGTGCCAGCAGCGGAGTCTTACAGCCCCCCAGCGGGCAGTTCTTC. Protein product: CASSGVLQPPSGQFF.